This paragraph covers one T cell receptor beta chain sequence. The target antigen is unknown. Losses at the gene ends were 7 bases for V and 5 bases for J; bases not matched to a gene: 7. Germline CDR1 LNHDA, CDR2 SQIVND (reference sequence). The CDR3 loop spans 14 amino acids. The data originate from a study of breast tumors, draining lymph nodes, adjacent tissues. Axillary draining lymph nodes of breast cancer patients supplied the node samples. Via MiXCR, TCRdb re-called the multiplex PCR reads, giving one row per CDR3 protein. The sample has about 170,000 distinct CDR3 sequences; 30% to 40% are singletons. The study's findings and limits: The lymph node origin of tumor T cells was framed as consistent with a hypothesis, not demonstrated. Data fit most tumor T cells coming from lymph node, expanding in tumor. Luminal-like breast cancer showed significantly higher tumor–nontumor repertoire similarity than basal-like. Tumor repertoires ranked between lymph nodes and nontumor tissue in diversity, with V and J gene preferences.

This TCR was sampled from a female donor with breast cancer. Some clones in this sample may be carry-over from other donors' samples. Sequencing used axillary lymph node tissue. This chain uses TRBV19 with TRBJ2-1; TRBD1 agrees at 8 bases. The CDR3 nucleotides read TGTGCCAGTACCGGACAGGGACGGGACAATGAGCAGTTCTTC. This encodes CASTGQGRDNEQFF. Combining the CDR3 with reference TRBV19 and TRBJ2-1 gives the whole variable domain DGGITQSPKYLFRKEGQNVTLSCEQNLNHDAMYWYRQDPGQGLRLIYYSQIVNDFQKGDIAEGYSVSREKKESFPLTVTSAQKNPTAFYLCASTGQGRDNEQFFGPGTRLTVL.